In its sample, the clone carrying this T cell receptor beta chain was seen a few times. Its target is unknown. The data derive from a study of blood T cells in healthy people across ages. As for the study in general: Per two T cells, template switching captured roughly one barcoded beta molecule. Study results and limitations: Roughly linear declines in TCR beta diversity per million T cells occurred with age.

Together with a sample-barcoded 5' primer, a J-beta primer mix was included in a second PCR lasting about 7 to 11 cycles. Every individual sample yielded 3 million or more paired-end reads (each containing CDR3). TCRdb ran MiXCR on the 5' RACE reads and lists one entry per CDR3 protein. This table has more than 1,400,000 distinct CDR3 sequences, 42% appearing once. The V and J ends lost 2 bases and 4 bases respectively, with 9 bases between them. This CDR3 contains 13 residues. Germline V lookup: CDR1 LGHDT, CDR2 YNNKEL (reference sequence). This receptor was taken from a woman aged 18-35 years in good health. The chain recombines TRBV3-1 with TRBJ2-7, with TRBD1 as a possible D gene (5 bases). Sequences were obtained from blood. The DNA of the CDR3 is TGTGCCAGCAGCCAATTTAGGGGTTACGAGCAGTACTTC. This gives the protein CASSQFRGYEQYF.